The present TCR beta chain was sequenced within a study of blood T cell repertoires in COVID-19 (dated by TCRdb to between 2020 and 2021). Notes on the research overall: Samples from collaborators originated in the United States, Italy and Spain and spanned both the acute and convalescent phases of COVID-19. The prospective study material was composed of cDNA or gDNA derived from T cells, B-cell-depleted T cells, or PBMCs. Deeply sampled blood TCRbeta repertoires from subjects exposed to, actively infected with, or recovered from COVID-19 were included in the dataset. The repertoires were made available in a free public database intended to serve as a resource for research on the immune response to SARS-CoV-2. Samples were obtained from the ongoing ImmuneRACE study (first 160 participants) and from approximately 1,200 subjects provided by 6 global collaborators. Nearly every sample came with metadata listing a de-identified subject ID, COVID-19 status, age in years and sex. Where available, HLA class I and class II types were obtained from metadata supplied by the sample provider rather than from assay-based typing.

Trimming accounts for 5 bases at V and 4 bases at J, while the number of junction bases matched to no gene is 5. From the germline V gene, CDR1 is MNHEY and CDR2 is SVGEGT. The cysteine opens and the phenylalanine closes a CDR3 of 15 amino acids. Of all the DNA, just the CDR3 is kept, 45 bases in frame from base 1. Samples from volunteer blood donors who had recovered from COVID-19 were contributed by a second Seattle source. Collaborating institutions collected whole blood in K2EDTA tubes following their own protocols. For TCRbeta analysis, collaborators shipped samples in one of three forms: frozen whole blood, isolated PBMCs, or DNA extracted from either of those sample types. The immunoSEQ Assay, a bias-controlled multiplex PCR, was used to amplify TCRbeta CDR3 regions from genomic DNA. The original methods were these. Nucleated cell counts per sample were estimated from amplification of reference gene primers within the assay. To quantify the absolute abundance of each unique TCRbeta CDR3 rearrangement, sequence reads were collapsed and filtered. For each sample, productive Simpson clonality was calculated as the square root of Simpson's diversity index over productive rearrangements. Entries here come from immuneACCESS through TCRdb and include only in-frame sequences with V and J called. Some clones fail to appear in such tables; in the studies checked, an unresolved V gene covers under half of the shortfall, and the cause of the remainder is unknown. V and J calls and clone size are copied from that table; D and trimming were computed from the DNA. The sample table records 150,000 to 200,000 clones; 85% to 90% of these occur just once. The ten top clones hold 0.88% of the sample.

Overall results and qualifications from the work: The quantity of clinical and demographic metadata differed by source and by participant and was supplied without curation.

A remark on this clone: No antigen is known for it. The input lacks base qualities; no much larger clone sits a single base away.

The source of this sequence is a woman between 18 and 30 years old who had recovered from COVID-19. The rearrangement combines TRBV6-2 or TRBV6-3 with TRBJ2-6; TRBD1 matches 7 bases in the middle. The sample comprised peripheral blood. The CDR3: CASSSRGPGANVLTF. Here is the DNA: TGTGCCAGCAGTAGTAGGGGGCCAGGGGCCAACGTCCTGACTTTC.